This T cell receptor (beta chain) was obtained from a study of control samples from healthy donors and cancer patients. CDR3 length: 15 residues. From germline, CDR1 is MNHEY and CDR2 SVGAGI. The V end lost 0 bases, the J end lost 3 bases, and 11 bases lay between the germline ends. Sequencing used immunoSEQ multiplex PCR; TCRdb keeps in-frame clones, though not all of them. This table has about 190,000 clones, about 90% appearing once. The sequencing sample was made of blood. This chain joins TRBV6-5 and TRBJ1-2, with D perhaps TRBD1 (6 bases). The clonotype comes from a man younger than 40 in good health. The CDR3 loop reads CASSYSGRGDYGYTF. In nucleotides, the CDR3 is TGTGCCAGCAGTTACTCGGGCAGGGGTGACTATGGCTACACCTTC.